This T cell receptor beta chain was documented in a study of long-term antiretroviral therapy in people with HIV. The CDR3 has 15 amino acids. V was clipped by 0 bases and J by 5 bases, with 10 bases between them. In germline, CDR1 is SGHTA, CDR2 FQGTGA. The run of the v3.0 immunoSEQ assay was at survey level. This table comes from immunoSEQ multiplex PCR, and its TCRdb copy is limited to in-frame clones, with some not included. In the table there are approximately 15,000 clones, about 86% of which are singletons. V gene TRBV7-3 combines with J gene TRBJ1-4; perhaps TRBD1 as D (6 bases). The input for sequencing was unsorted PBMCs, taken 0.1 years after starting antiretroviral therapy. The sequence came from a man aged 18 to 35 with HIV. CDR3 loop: CASSLTGGANEKLFF. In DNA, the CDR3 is TGTGCCAGCAGCTTAACGGGGGGCGCGAATGAAAAACTGTTTTTT.